This record looks at one TCR beta chain sequence and its context. This specimen comes from a study of blood T cell repertoires in COVID-19. Across the whole study: Samples of COVID-19 (acute and convalescent) were obtained from the United States, Italy and Spain. Sources were T cells, B-cell-depleted T cells, or PBMCs; the material itself was cDNA or gDNA.

In the authors' workflow: Counts of nucleated cells, estimated from reference gene primer amplification, were obtained. Generated by immunoSEQ multiplex PCR, the TCRdb table keeps only in-frame clones and is missing some. The D gene and trimming were derived from the DNA, and the V and J assignments and clone size from that table. This sample has fewer than 100,000 clones, with less than 85% found just once. The length of the CDR3 is 13 residues. Trimming removed 5 bases at V and 3 bases at J, with 8 bases between. The germline gives CDR1 MRHNA, CDR2 SNTAGT. This sequence joins TRBV6-4 and TRBJ2-1; D perhaps matches TRBD1 (6 bases). Sequencing input: peripheral blood. This clonotype was sampled from a woman between 65 and 79 years old with acute or convalescent COVID-19. The DNA of the CDR3 is TGTGCCAGCAGTCAGACAGGCTACAATGAGCAGTTCTTC. This codes for CASSQTGYNEQFF.